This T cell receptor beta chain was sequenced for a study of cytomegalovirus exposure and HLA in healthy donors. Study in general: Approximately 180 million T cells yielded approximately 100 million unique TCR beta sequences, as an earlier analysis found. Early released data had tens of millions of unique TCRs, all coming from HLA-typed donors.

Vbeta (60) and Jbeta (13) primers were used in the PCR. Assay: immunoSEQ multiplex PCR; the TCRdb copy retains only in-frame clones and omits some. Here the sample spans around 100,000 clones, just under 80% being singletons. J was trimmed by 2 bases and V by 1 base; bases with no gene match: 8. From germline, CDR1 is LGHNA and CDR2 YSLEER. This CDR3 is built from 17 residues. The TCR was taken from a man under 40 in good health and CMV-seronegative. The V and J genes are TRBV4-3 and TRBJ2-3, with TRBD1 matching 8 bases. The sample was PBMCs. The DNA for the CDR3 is TGCGCCAGCAGCCAAGGGACAGGGTACGGTGACACAGATACGCAGTATTTT. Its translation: CASSQGTGYGDTDTQYF.